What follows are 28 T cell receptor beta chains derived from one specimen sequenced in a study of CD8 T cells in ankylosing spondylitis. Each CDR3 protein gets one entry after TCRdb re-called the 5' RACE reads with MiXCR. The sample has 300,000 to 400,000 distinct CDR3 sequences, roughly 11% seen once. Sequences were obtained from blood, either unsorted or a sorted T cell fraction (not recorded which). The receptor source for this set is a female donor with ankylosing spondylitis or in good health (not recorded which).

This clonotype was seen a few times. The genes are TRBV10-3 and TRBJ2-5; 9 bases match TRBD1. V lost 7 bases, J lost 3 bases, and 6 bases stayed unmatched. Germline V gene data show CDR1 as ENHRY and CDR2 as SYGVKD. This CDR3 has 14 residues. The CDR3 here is CAINNRGREETQYF. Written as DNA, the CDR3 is TGTGCCATCAATAACAGGGGGCGGGAAGAGACCCAGTACTTC.

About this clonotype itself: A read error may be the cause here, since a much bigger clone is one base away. This CDR3 reads CASSQVRGQINEKLFF. CDR3 nucleotides: TGTGCCAGCAGTCAAGTCAGGGGGCAGATTAATGAAAAACTGTTTTTT. The chain uses TRBV5-6 and TRBJ1-4; the match to TRBD1 covers 8 bases. The J segment lost 4 bases and the V segment lost 5 bases, leaving 10 bases of the junction unmatched. Germline lookup yields CDR1 SGHDT and CDR2 YYEEEE. This CDR3 spans 16 amino acids.

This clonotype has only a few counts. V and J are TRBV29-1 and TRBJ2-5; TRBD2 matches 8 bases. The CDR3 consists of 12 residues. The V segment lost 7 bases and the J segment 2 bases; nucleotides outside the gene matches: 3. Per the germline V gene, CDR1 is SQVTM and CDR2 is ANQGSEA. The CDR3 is CSAGGGQETQYF. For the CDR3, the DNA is TGCAGCGCCGGGGGGGGGCAAGAGACCCAGTACTTC.

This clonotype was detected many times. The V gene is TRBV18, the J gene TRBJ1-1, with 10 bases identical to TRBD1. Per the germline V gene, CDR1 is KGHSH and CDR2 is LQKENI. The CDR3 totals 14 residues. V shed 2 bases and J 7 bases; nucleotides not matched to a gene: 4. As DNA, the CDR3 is TGTGCCAGCTCACCAAGGACAGGGGGAGGTGAAGCTTTCTTT. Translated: CASSPRTGGGEAFF.

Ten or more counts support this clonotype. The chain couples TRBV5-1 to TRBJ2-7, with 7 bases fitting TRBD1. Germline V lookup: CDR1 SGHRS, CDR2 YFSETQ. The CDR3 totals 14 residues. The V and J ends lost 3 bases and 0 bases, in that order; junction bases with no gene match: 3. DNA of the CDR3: TGCGCCAGCAGCTCAGGGACAGCCTCCTACGAGCAGTACTTC. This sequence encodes CASSSGTASYEQYF.

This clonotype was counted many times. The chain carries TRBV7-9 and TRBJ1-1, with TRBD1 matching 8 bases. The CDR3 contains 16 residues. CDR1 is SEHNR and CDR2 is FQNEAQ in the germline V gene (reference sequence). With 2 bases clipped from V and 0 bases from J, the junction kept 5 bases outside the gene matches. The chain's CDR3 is CASSLRDRYLNTEAFF. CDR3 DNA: TGTGCCAGCAGCTTAAGGGACAGGTACTTGAACACTGAAGCTTTCTTT.

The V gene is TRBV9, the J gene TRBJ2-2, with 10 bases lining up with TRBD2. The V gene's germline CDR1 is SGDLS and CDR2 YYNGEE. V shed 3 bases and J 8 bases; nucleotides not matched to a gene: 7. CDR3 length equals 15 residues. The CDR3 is CASSGLLAGSGELFF. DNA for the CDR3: TGTGCCAGCAGCGGACTACTAGCGGGGTCGGGGGAGCTGTTTTTT.

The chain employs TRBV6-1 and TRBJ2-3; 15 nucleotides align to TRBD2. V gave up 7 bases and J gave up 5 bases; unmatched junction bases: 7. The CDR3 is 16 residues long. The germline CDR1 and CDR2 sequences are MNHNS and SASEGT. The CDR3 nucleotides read TGTGCCAGCAACCCGGGACTAGCGGGAGGAGGAGATACGCAGTATTTT. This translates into CASNPGLAGGGDTQYF.

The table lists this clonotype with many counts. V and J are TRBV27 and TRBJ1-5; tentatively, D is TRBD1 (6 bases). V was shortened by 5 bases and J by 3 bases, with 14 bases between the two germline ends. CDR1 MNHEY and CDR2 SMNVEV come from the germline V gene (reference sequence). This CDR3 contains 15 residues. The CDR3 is CASSLGQGFNQPQHF. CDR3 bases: TGTGCCAGCAGTCTGGGGCAGGGGTTCAATCAGCCCCAGCATTTT.

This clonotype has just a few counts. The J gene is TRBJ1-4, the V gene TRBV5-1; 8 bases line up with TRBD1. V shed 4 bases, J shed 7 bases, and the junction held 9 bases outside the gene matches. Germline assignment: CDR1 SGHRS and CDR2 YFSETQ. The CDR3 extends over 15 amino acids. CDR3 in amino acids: CASSPFGQGGEKLFF. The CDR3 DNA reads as TGCGCCAGCAGCCCCTTCGGACAGGGTGGTGAAAAACTGTTTTTT.

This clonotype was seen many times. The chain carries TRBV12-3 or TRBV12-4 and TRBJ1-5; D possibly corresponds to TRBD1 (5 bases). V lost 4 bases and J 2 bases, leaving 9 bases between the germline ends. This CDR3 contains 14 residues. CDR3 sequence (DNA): TGTGCCAGCAGTTCGGGGGTAGGCAATCAGCCCCAGCATTTT. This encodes CASSSGVGNQPQHF.

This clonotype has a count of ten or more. The CDR3 DNA is TGCGCCAGCAGCTTACGAGGTCCCATGTCAGGGGAGATACGGGGTACTGAAGCTTTCTTT. Its translation is CASSLRGPMSGEIRGTEAFF. The V call is TRBV5-1, the J call TRBJ1-1; TRBD1 is a possible D gene (6 bases). The length of the CDR3 is 20 residues. Looked up from germline, CDR1 is SGHRS and CDR2 is YFSETQ. Trimming cost V 2 bases and J 5 bases, with 31 bases left between them.

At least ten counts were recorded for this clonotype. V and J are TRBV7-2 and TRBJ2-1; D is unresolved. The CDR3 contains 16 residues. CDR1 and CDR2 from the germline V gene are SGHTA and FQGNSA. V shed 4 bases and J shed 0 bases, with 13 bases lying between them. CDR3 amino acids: CASSYRPGDSYNEQFF. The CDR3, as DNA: TGTGCCAGCAGCTATCGCCCCGGAGACTCCTACAATGAGCAGTTCTTC.

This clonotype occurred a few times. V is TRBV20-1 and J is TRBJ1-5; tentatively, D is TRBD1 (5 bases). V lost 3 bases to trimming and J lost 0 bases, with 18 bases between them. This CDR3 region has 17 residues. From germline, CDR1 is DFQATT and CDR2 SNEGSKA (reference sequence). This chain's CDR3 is CSASMGDGAYSNQPQHF. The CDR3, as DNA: TGCAGTGCTAGTATGGGGGATGGGGCCTATAGCAATCAGCCCCAGCATTTT.

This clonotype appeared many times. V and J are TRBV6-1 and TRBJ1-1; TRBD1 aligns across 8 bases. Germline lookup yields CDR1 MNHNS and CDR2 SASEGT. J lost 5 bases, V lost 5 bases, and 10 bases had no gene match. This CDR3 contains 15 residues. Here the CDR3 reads CASSKDRVERTEAFF. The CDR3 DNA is TGTGCCAGCAGTAAGGACAGGGTGGAAAGAACTGAAGCTTTCTTT.

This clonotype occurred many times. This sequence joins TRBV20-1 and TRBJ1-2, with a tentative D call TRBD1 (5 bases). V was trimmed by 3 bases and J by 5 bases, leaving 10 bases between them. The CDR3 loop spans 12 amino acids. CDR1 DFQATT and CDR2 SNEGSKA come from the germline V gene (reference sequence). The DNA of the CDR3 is TGCAGTGCTAGGGGCAGGGAATATGGCTACACCTTC. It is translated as CSARGREYGYTF.

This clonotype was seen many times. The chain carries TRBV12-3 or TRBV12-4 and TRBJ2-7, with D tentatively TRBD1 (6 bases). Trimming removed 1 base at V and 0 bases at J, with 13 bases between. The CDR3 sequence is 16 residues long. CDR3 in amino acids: CASSLDTGKYSYEQYF. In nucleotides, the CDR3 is TGTGCCAGCAGTTTAGATACAGGGAAATACTCCTACGAGCAGTACTTC.

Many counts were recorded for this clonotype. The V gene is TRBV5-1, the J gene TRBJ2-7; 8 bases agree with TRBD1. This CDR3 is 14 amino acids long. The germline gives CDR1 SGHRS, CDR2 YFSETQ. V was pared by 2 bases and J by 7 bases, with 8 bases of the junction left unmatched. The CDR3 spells CASSFQDREGEQYF. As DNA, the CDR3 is TGCGCCAGCAGCTTTCAGGACAGGGAAGGAGAGCAGTACTTC.

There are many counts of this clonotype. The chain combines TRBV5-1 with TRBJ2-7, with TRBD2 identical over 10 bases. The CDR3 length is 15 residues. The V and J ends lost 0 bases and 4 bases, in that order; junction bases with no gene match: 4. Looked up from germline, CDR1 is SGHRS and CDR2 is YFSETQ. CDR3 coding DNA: TGCGCCAGCAGCTTGGCGGCTAGCGGGGGATACGAGCAGTACTTC. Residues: CASSLAASGGYEQYF.

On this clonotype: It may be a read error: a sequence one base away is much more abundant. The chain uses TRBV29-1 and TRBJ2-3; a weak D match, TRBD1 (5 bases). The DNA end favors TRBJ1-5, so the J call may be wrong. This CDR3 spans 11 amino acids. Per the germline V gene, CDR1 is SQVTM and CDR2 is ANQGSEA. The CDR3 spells CSVGKTDTQHF. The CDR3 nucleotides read TGCAGCGTGGGGAAGACAGATACGCAGCATTTT.

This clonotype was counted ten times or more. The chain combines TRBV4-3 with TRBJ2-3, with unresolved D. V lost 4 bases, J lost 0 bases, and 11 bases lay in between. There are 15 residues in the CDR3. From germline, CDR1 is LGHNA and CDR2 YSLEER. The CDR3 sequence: CASSLRVTSTDTQYF. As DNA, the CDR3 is TGCGCCAGCAGCCTCCGAGTGACTAGCACAGATACGCAGTATTTT.

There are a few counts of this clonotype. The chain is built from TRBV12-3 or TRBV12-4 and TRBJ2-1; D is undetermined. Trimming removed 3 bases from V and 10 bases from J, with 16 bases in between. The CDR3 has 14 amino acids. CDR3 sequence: CASSLETPGFEQFF. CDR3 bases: TGTGCCAGCAGTTTGGAGACTCCCGGTTTCGAGCAGTTCTTC.

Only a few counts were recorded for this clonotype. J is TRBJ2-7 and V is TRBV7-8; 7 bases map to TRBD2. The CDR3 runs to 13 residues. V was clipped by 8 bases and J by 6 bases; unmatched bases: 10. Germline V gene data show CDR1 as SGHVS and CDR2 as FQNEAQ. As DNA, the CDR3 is TGTGCCAGCGTACGGCGGGAGTCTTCCGAGCAGTACTTC. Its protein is CASVRRESSEQYF.

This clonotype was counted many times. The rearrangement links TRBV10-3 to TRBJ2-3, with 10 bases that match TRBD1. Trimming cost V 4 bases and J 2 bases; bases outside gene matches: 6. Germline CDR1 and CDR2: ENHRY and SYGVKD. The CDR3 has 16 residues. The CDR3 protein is CAISGWTGGFTDTQYF. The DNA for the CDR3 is TGTGCCATCAGTGGGTGGACAGGGGGATTCACAGATACGCAGTATTTT.

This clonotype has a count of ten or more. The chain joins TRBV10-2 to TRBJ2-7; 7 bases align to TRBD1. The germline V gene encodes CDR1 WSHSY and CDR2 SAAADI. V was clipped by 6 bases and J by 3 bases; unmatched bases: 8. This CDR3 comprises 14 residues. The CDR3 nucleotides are TGCGCCAGCAGAAGACAGGGTAGTCGCTACGAGCAGTACTTC. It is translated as CASRRQGSRYEQYF.

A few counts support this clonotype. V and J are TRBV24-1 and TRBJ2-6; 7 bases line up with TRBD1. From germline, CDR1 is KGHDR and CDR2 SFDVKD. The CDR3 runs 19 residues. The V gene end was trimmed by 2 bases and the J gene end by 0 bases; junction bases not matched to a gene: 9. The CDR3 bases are TGTGCCACCAGTGATTCGGGACAGCCTACGTTCTCTGGGGCCAACGTCCTGACTTTC. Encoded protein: CATSDSGQPTFSGANVLTF.

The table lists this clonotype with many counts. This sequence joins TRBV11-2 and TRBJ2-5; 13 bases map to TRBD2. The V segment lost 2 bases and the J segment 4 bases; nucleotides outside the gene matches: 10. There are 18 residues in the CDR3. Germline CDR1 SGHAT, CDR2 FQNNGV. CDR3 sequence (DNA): TGTGCCAGCAGCTTATTTGGACTAGCGGGAGTGAATGGAGAGACCCAGTACTTC. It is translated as CASSLFGLAGVNGETQYF.

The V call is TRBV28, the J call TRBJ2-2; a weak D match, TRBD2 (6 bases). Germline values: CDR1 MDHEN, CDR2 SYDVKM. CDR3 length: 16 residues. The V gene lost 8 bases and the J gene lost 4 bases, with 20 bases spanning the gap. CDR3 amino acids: CASVLSGATGTGELFF. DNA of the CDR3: TGTGCCAGCGTACTTAGCGGAGCCACGGGCACCGGGGAGCTGTTTTTT.